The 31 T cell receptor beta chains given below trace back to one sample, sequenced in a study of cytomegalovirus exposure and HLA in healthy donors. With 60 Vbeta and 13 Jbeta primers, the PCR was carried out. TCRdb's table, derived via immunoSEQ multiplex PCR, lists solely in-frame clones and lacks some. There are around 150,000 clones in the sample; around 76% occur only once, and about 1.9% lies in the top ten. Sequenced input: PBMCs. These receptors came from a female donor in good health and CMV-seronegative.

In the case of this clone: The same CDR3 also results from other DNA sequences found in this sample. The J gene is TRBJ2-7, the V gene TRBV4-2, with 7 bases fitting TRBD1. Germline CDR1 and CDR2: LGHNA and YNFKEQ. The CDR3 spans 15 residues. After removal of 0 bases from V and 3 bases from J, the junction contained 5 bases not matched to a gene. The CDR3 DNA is TGTGCCAGCAGCCAAGATGAGGGACAGATCTACGAGCAGTACTTC. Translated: CASSQDEGQIYEQYF.

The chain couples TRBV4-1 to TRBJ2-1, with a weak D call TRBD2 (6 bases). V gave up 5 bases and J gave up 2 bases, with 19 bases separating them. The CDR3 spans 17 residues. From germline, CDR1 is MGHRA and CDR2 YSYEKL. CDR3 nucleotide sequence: TGCGCCAGCAGCTTGCGTTCTATAGCGGTTGCCTACAATGAGCAGTTCTTC. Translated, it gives CASSLRSIAVAYNEQFF.

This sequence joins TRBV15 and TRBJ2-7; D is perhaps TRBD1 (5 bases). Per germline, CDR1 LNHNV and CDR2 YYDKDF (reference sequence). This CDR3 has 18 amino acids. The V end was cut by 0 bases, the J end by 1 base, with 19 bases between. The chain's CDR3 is CATSRDDLILDSSYEQYF. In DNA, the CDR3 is TGTGCCACCAGCAGAGATGACCTGATTCTTGACAGTTCCTACGAGCAGTACTTC.

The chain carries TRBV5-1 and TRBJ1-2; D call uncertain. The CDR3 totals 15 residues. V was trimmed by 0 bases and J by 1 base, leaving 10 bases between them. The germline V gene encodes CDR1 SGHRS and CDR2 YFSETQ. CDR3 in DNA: TGCGCCAGCAGCTTGGACAGCCGAATTAACTATGGCTACACCTTC. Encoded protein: CASSLDSRINYGYTF.

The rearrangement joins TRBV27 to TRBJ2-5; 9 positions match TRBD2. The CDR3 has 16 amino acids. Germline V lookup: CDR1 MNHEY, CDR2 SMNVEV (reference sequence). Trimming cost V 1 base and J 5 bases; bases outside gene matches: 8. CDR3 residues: CASSLYGGRAWETQYF. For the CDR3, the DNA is TGTGCCAGCAGTTTATACGGCGGGAGGGCCTGGGAGACCCAGTACTTC.

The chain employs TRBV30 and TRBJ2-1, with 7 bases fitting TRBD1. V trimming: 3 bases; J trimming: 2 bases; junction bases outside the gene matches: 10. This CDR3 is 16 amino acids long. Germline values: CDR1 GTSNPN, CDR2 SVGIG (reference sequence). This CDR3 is CAWSPPDRDPYNEQFF. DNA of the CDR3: TGTGCCTGGAGCCCCCCCGACAGGGACCCCTACAATGAGCAGTTCTTC.

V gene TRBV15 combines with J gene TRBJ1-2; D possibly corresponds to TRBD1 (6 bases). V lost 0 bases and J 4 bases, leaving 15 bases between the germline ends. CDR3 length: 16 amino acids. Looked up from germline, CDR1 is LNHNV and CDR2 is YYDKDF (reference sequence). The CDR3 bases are TGTGCCACCAGCAGAGATGGCGGGGGGCTTGGCTATGGCTACACCTTC. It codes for CATSRDGGGLGYGYTF. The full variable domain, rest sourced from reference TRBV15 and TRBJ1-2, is DAMVIQNPRYQVTQFGKPVTLSCSQTLNHNVMYWYQQKSSQAPKLLFHYYDKDFNNEADTPDNFQSRRPNTSFCFLDIRSPGLGDTAMYLCATSRDGGGLGYGYTFGSGTRLTVV.

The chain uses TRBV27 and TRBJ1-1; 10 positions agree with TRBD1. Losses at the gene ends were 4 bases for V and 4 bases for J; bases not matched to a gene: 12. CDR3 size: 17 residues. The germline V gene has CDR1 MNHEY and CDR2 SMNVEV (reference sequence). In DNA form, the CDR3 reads TGTGCCAGCAGTTCTTGGACAGGGGGTAATTTGGGCACTGAAGCTTTCTTT. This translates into CASSSWTGGNLGTEAFF.

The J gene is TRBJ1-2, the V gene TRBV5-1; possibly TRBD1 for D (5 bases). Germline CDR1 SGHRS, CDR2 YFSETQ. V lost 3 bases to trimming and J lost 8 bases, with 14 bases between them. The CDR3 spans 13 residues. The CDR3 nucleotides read TGCGCCAGCAGCTCGGGGGGGTTGGAAGGCTACACCTTC. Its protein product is CASSSGGLEGYTF.

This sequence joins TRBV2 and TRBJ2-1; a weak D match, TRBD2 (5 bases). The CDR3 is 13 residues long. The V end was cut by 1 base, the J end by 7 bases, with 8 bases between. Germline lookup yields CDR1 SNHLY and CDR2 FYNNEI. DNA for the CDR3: TGTGCCAGCAGTGAAGAGCGAGGGAATGAGCAGTTCTTC. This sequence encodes CASSEERGNEQFF.

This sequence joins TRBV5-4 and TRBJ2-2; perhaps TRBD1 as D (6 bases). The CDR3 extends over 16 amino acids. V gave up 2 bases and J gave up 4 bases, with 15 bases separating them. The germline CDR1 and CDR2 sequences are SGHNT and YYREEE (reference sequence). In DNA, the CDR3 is TGTGCCAGCAGCTTACAAGGGGGAGTAGGCACCGGGGAGCTGTTTTTT. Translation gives CASSLQGGVGTGELFF. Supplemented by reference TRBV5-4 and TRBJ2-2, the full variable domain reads ETGVTQSPTHLIKTRGQQVTLRCSSQSGHNTVSWYQQALGQGPQFIFQYYREEENGRGNFPPRFSGLQFPNYSSELNVNALELDDSALYLCASSLQGGVGTGELFFGEGSRLTVL.

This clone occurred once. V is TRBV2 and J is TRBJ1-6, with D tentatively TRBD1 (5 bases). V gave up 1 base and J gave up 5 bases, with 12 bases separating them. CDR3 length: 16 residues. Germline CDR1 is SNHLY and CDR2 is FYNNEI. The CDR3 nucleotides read TGTGCCAGCAGTGAAGTTAGCGGGGCGAATAATTCACCCCTCCACTTT. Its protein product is CASSEVSGANNSPLHF.

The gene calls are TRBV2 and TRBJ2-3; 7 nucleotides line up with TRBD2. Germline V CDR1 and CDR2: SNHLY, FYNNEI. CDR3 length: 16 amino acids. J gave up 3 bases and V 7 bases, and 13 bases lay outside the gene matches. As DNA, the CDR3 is TGTGCCAGCATACTGGGCGGGAGTATTGAGACAGATACGCAGTATTTT. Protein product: CASILGGSIETDTQYF.

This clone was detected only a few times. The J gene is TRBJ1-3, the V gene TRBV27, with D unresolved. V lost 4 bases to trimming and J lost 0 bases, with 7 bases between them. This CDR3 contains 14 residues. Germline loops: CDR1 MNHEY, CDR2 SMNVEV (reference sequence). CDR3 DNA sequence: TGTGCCAGCAGTTCCAGTCTCTCTGGAAACACCATATATTTT. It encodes CASSSSLSGNTIYF.

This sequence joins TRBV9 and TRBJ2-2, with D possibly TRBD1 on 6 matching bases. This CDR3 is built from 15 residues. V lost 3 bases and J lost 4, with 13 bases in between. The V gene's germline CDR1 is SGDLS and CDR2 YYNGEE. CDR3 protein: CASSAGASGTGELFF. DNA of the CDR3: TGTGCCAGCAGCGCAGGGGCATCAGGCACCGGGGAGCTGTTTTTT.

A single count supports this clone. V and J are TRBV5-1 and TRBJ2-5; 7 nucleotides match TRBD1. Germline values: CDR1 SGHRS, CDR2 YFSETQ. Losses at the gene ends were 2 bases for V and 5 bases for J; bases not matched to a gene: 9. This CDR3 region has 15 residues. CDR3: CASSLPTGTPETQYF. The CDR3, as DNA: TGCGCCAGCAGCTTACCGACAGGGACCCCGGAGACCCAGTACTTC. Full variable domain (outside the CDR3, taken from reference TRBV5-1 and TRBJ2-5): KAGVTQTPRYLIKTRGQQVTLSCSPISGHRSVSWYQQTPGQGLQFLFEYFSETQRNKGNFPGRFSGRQFSNSRSEMNVSTLELGDSALYLCASSLPTGTPETQYFGPGTRLLVL.

The CDR3 is CASSLLGRVDEAFF. CDR3 coding DNA: TGCGCCAGCAGCTTGTTGGGCAGGGTTGATGAAGCTTTCTTT. The rearrangement joins TRBV5-1 to TRBJ1-1, with a weak D call TRBD1 (5 bases). Germline-derived CDR1 and CDR2 are SGHRS and YFSETQ. The CDR3 totals 14 residues. Trimming removed 1 base at V and 7 bases at J, with 14 bases between.

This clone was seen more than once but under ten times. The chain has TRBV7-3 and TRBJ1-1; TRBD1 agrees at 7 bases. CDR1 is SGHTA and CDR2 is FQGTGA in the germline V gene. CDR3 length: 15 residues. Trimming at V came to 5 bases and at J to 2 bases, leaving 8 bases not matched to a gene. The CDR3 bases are TGTGCCAGCAGCAAGGGGGCAGGGCAAAACACTGAAGCTTTCTTT. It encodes CASSKGAGQNTEAFF.

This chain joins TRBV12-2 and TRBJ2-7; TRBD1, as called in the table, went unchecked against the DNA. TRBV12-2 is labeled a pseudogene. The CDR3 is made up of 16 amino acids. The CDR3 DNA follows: TGTGCAAGTCGCTTAGGGATGGTGTTATGGGCATACGAGCAGTACTTC. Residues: CASRLGMVLWAYEQYF.

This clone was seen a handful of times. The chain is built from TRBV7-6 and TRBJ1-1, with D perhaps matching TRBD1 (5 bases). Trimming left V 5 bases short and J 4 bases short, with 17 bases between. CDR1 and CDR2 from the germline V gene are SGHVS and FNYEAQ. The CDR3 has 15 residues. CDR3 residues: CASSPLAGGTTEAFF. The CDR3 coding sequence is TGTGCCAGCAGCCCACTCGCCGGGGGGACCACTGAAGCTTTCTTT.

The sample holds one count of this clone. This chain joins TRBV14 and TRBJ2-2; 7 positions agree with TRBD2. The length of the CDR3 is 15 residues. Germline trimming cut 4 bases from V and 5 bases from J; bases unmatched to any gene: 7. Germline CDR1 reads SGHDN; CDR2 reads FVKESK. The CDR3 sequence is CASSPTFSGTGELFF. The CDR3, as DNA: TGTGCCAGCAGCCCGACGTTTAGCGGGACCGGGGAGCTGTTTTTT.

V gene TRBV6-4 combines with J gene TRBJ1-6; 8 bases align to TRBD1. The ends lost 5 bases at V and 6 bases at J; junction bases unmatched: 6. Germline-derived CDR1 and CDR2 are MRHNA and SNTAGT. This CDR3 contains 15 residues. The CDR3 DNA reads TGTGCCAGCAGTATGGACAGGGTGACTAATTCACCCCTCCACTTT. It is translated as CASSMDRVTNSPLHF.

CDR3 loop: CAWAGIGRFADTQYF. CDR3 sequence (DNA): TGTGCCTGGGCGGGTATAGGGAGGTTCGCAGATACGCAGTATTTT. The rearrangement joins TRBV30 to TRBJ2-3; D may be TRBD2 (6 bases). Trimming left V 5 bases short and J 4 bases short, with 19 bases between. CDR1 is GTSNPN and CDR2 is SVGIG in the germline V gene (reference sequence). The CDR3 spans 15 residues.

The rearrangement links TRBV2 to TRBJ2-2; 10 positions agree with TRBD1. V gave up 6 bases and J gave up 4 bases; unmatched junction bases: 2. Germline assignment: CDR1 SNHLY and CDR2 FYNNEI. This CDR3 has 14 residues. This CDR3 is CASSGTGVTGELFF. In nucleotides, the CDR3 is TGTGCCAGCAGCGGGACAGGGGTCACCGGGGAGCTGTTTTTT.

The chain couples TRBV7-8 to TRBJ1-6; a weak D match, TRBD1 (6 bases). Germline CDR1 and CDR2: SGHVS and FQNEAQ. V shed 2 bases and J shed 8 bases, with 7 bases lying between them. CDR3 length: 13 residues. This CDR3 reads CASSLRTDSPLHF. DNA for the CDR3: TGTGCCAGCAGCTTAAGGACAGATTCACCCCTCCACTTT.

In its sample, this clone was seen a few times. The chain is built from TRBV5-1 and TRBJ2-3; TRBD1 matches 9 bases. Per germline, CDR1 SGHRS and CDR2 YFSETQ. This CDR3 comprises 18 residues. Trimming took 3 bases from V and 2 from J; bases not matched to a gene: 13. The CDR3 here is CASSYGTGHPPFTDTQYF. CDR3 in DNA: TGCGCCAGCAGCTATGGGACAGGGCACCCACCATTCACAGATACGCAGTATTTT. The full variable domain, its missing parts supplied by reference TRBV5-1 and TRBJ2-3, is KAGVTQTPRYLIKTRGQQVTLSCSPISGHRSVSWYQQTPGQGLQFLFEYFSETQRNKGNFPGRFSGRQFSNSRSEMNVSTLELGDSALYLCASSYGTGHPPFTDTQYFGPGTRLTVL.

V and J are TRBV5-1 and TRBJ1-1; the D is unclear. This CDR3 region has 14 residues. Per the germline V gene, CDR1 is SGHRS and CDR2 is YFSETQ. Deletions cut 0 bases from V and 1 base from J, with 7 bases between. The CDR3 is CASSLGHRNTEAFF. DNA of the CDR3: TGCGCCAGCAGCTTGGGACACCGGAACACTGAAGCTTTCTTT. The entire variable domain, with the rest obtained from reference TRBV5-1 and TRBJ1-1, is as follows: KAGVTQTPRYLIKTRGQQVTLSCSPISGHRSVSWYQQTPGQGLQFLFEYFSETQRNKGNFPGRFSGRQFSNSRSEMNVSTLELGDSALYLCASSLGHRNTEAFFGQGTRLTVV.

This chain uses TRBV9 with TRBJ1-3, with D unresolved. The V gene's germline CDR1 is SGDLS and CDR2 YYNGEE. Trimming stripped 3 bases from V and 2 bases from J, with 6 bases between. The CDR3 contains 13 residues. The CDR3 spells CASSAGTGNTIYF. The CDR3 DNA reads TGTGCCAGCAGCGCCGGTACTGGAAACACCATATATTTT.

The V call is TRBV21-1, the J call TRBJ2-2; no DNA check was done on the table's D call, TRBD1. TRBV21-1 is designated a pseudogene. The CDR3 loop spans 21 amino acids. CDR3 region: CASSKGDRWTVSPPDTGELFF. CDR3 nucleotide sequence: TGTGCCAGCAGCAAAGGGGACCGGTGGACAGTGAGCCCCCCTGACACCGGGGAGCTGTTTTTT.

CDR3 protein: CASSPGRMSSGANVLTF. The CDR3, as DNA: TGTGCCAGCTCACCAGGGAGGATGTCCTCTGGGGCCAACGTCCTGACTTTC. The chain joins TRBV18 to TRBJ2-6, with D maybe TRBD2 (6 bases). Per germline, CDR1 KGHSH and CDR2 LQKENI. V lost 2 bases to trimming and J lost 0 bases, with 11 bases between them. The CDR3 loop spans 17 amino acids.

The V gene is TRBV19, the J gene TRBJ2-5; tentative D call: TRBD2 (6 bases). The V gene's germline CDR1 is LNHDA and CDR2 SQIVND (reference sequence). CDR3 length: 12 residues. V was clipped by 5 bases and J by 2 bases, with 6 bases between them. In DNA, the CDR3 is TGTGCCAGTAGTGCGGGACAAGAGACCCAGTACTTC. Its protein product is CASSAGQETQYF.